The clone carrying this T cell receptor (beta chain) was counted between two and nine times. The sample originates from a study of T-cell reconstitution after alpha-beta-depleted transplantation in children. Construction of the TCRbeta library involved unique molecular identifiers. TCRdb reprocessed the PCR reads via MiXCR and lists one record per CDR3 protein. The data contain around 680,000 distinct CDR3 sequences, around a sixth of them singletons. V was cut by 4 bases and J by 10 bases, with 20 bases left in between. Germline CDR1 and CDR2: SGHRS and YFSETQ. The CDR3 sequence is 14 residues long. V usage is TRBV5-1 and J usage is TRBJ1-1, with a possible D match to TRBD1 (6 bases). This TCR came from a human donor who donated a stem cell graft to a child with acute myeloid leukemia. Source: PBMCs from the stem cell graft donor, taken from the stem cell graft. CDR3 coding DNA: TGCGCCAGCAGCCCAGGGGACGACCCTCGCCCAGCTTTCTTT. It encodes CASSPGDDPRPAFF.